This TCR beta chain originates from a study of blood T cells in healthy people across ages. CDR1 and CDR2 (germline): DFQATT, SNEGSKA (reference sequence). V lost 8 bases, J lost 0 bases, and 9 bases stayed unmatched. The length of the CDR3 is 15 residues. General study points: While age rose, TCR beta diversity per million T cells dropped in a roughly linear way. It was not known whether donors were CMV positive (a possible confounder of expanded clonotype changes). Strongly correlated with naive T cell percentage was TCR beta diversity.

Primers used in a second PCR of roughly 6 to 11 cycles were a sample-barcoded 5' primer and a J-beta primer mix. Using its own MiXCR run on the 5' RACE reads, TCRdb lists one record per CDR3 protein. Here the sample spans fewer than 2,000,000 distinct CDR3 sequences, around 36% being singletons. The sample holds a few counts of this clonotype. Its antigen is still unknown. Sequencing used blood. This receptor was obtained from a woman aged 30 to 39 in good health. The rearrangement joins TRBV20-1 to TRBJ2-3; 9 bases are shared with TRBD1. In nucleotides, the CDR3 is TGCAGTTCTCACTACAGGGGGCCGAGCACAGATACGCAGTATTTT. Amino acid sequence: CSSHYRGPSTDTQYF.